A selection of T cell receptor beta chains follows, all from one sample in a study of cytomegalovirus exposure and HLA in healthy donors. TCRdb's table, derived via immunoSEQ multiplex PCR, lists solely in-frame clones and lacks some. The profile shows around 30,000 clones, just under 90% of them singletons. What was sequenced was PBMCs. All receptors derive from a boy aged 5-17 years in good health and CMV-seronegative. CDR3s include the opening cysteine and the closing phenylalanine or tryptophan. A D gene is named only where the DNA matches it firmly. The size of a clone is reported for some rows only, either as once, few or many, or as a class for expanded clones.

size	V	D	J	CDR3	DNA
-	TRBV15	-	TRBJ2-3	CATSRDLGARTDTQYF	TGTGCCACCAGCAGAGATCTGGGGGCTCGCACAGATACGCAGTATTTT
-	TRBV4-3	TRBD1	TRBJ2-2	CASSQDRGLGTGELFF	TGCGCCAGCAGCCAAGACAGGGGGCTGGGCACCGGGGAGCTGTTTTTT
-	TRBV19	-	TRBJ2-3	CASSIASRSTDTQYF	TGTGCCAGTAGTATTGCTAGCCGGAGCACAGATACGCAGTATTTT
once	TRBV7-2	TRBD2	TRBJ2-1	CASSLLQIPSGKIQFF	TGTGCCAGCAGCTTATTACAGATTCCTAGCGGTAAGATTCAGTTCTTC
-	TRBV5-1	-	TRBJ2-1	CASRLSSYNEQFF	TGCGCCAGCAGACTCTCCTCCTACAATGAGCAGTTCTTC
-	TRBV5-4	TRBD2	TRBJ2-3	CASSLTSGGGTDTQYF	TGTGCCAGCAGCTTGACTAGCGGGGGTGGCACAGATACGCAGTATTTT
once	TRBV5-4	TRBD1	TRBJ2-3	CASSWGQGVYTDTQYF	TGTGCCAGCAGTTGGGGACAGGGGGTTTACACAGATACGCAGTATTTT
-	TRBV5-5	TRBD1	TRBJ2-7	CASTLGTGGSYEQYF	TGTGCCAGCACCCTAGGGACAGGGGGCTCCTACGAGCAGTACTTC
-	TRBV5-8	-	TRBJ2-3	CASSLGHRDTDTQYF	TGTGCCAGCAGCTTGGGCCACAGGGACACAGATACGCAGTATTTT
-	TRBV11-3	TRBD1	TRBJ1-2	CASSLGQGRGYTF	TGTGCCAGCAGCCTTGGACAGGGCCGCGGCTACACCTTC
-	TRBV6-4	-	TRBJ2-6	CASSEDNSGANVLTF	TGTGCCAGCAGTGAGGACAACTCTGGGGCCAACGTCCTGACTTTC
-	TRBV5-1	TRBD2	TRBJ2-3	CASSLGRASGVRTDTQYF	TGCGCCAGCAGCTTGGGACGGGCTAGCGGGGTCCGCACAGATACGCAGTATTTT
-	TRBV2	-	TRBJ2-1	CASSLTGTLNINEQFF	TGTGCCAGCAGTCTTACCGGGACTTTAAACATCAATGAGCAGTTCTTC
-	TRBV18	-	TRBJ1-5	CASSPPQGRNQPQHF	TGTGCCAGCTCACCTCCACAGGGCCGAAATCAGCCCCAGCATTTT
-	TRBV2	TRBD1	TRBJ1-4	CASSTGGGEKLFF	TGTGCCAGCAGTACAGGGGGAGGTGAAAAACTGTTTTTT
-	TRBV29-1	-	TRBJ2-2	CSTLGGGGGELFF	TGCAGCACCCTAGGGGGGGGAGGCGGGGAGCTGTTTTTT
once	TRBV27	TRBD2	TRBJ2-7	CASSLLGLGSYEQYF	TGTGCCAGCAGTTTATTGGGACTAGGTTCCTACGAGCAGTACTTC
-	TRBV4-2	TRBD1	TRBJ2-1	CASSQDSTTGAYNEQFF	TGTGCCAGCAGCCAAGATTCCACGACAGGGGCCTACAATGAGCAGTTCTTC
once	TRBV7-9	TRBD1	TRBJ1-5	CASSPDRAGQPQHF	TGTGCCAGCAGCCCAGACAGGGCAGGCCAGCCCCAGCATTTT
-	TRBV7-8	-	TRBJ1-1	CASSLGGYLMNTEAFF	TGTGCCAGCAGCTTAGGCGGCTACTTAATGAACACTGAAGCTTTCTTT
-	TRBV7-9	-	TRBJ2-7	CASSPRTSYYEQYF	TGTGCCAGCAGCCCCCGAACATCTTACTACGAGCAGTACTTC
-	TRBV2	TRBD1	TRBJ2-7	CASNDREVSWEQYF	TGTGCCAGCAACGACAGGGAAGTTTCGTGGGAGCAGTACTTC
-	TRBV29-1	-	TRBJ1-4	CSVSWRTNEKLFF	TGCAGCGTCTCCTGGAGAACTAATGAAAAACTGTTTTTT
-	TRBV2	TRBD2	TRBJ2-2	CASSEGRLAASFGELFF	TGTGCCAGCAGTGAAGGTCGGCTAGCGGCGTCTTTTGGGGAGCTGTTTTTT
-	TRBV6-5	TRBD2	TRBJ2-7	CASRAGAGAYEQYF	TGTGCCAGCAGGGCCGGGGCGGGGGCCTACGAGCAGTACTTC
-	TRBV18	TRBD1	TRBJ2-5	CASSPQQGASETQYF	TGTGCCAGCTCACCGCAACAGGGGGCTAGTGAGACCCAGTACTTC
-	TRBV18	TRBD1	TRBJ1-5	CASSPSGTGGSGAQHF	TGTGCCAGCTCACCCTCCGGGACAGGGGGGTCCGGAGCCCAGCATTTT
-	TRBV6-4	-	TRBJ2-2	CASSDKDNTGELFF	TGTGCCAGCTCGGACAAGGATAACACCGGGGAGCTGTTTTTT
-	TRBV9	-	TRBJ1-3	CASSVEGDYSGNTIYF	TGTGCCAGCAGCGTAGAAGGGGACTACTCTGGAAACACCATATATTTT
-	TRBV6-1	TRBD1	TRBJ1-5	CASTRDRGSNQPQHF	TGTGCCAGCACCAGGGACAGGGGTAGCAATCAGCCCCAGCATTTT
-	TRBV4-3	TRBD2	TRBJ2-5	CASSRLAGGGGETQYF	TGCGCCAGCAGCCGTCTAGCGGGGGGGGGTGGAGAGACCCAGTACTTC
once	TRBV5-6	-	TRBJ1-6	CASSQEQGGNSPLHF	TGTGCCAGCAGCCAAGAACAGGGTGGCAATTCACCCCTCCACTTT
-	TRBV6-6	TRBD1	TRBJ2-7	CASRQGQGYEQYF	TGTGCCAGCAGACAGGGACAGGGGTACGAGCAGTACTTC
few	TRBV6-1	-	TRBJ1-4	CAIGLAGGGNEKLFF	TGTGCTATTGGGCTCGCTGGGGGGGGTAATGAAAAACTGTTTTTT
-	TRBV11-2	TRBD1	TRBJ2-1	CASRRTGGPNEQFF	TGTGCCAGCAGACGGACAGGGGGCCCAAATGAGCAGTTCTTC
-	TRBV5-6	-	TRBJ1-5	CASSSYGYSNQPQHF	TGTGCCAGCAGTTCCTACGGGTATAGCAATCAGCCCCAGCATTTT
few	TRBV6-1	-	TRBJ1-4	CASGRDATNEKLFF	TGTGCCAGCGGGAGGGATGCAACTAATGAAAAACTGTTTTTT
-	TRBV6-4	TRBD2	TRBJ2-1	CASSEASGGNNEQFF	TGTGCCAGCAGTGAGGCTAGCGGGGGAAACAATGAGCAGTTCTTC
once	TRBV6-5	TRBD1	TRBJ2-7	CASSYSPDRAHEQYF	TGTGCCAGCAGTTACTCGCCGGACAGGGCCCACGAGCAGTACTTC
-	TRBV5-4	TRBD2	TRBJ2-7	CASSLPGLAGPTRTYEQYF	TGTGCCAGCAGCTTGCCGGGACTAGCGGGGCCAACTCGCACGTACGAGCAGTACTTC
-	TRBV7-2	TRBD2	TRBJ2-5	CASSLRLAGYQETQYF	TGTGCCAGCAGCTTGAGACTAGCGGGGTACCAAGAGACCCAGTACTTC